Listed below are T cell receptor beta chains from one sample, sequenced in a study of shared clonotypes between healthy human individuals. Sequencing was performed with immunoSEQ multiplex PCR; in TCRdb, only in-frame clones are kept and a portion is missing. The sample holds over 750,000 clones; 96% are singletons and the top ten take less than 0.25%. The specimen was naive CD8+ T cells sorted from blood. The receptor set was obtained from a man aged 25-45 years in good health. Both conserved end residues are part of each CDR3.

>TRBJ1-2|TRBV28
CASSFNYGYTF
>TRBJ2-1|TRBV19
CASSPQGQIAYNEQFF
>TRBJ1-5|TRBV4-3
CASSQVAGIWPQHF
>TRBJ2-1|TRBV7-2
CASSLAFASGRLGEQFF
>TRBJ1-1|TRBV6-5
CASSYRTGTTEAFF
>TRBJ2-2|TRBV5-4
CASSPRVFANTGELFF
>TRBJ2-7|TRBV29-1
CSVVRSDGYEQYF
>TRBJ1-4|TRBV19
CASSPLRGREKLFF
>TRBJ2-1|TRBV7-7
CASSLGQYNEQFF
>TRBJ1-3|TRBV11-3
CASSLRGDTIYF
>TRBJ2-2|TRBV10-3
CAISELEGGPGELFF
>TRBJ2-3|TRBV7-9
CASSSQRGRAADTQYF
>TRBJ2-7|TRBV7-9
CASSSGNGTGGAGYHEQYF
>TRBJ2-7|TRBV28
CASSSDTYEQYF
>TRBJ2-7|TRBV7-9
CASSSQTSSYEQYF
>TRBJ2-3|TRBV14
CASRPFSGTSISRDTQYF
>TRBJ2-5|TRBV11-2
CASSAGAGSGETQYF
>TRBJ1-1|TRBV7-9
CASGQGYTEAFF
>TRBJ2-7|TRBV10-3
CAISPSDREYEQYF
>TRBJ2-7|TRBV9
CASSVAPSGIPHEQYF
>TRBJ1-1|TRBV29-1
CSVPSTENTEAFF
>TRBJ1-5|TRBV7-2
CASSLEGYSNQPQHF
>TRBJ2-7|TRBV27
CASAWDYSYEQYF
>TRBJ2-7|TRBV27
CASGGRPRYEQYF
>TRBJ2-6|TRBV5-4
CASSRLETGISSGANVLTF
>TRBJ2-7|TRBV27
CASSLTSGATYEQYF
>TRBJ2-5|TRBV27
CASSLSGVGETQYF
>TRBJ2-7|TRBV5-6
CASSAGTAAFYEQYF
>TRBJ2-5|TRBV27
CASSLYGGWETQYF
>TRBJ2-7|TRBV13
CASSTGQEFYEQYF
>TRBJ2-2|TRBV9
CASSVVVSPGAGTGELFF
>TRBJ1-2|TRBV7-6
CASSLKGARGYTF
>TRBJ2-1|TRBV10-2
CASSEAAGVEQFF
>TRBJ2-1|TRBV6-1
CASSEAGGGRVFYNEQFF
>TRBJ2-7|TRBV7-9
CASRRGGGYEQYF
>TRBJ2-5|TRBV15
CATSILAGQETQYF
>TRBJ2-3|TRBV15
CATSEGSPTDTQYF
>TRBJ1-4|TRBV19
CASKMSVLARGEKLFF
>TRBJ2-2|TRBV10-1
CASSDKGPGELFF
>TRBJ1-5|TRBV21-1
CASTIDRGRKITPQHF
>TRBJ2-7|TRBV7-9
CASSPEDLEQYF
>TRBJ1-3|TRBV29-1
CSAAGQENTIYF
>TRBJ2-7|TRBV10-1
CASPDRPYYEQYF
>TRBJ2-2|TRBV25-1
CASSETGGELFF
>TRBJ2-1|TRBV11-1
CASSLDLYRGYNEQFF
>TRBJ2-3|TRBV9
CASSVSGRTDTQYF
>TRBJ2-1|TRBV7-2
CASSLALRDATYNEQFF
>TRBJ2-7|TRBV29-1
CSVEAGQAYEQYF
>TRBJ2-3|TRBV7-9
CASSLGGRPKYF
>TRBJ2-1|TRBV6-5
CASSYSNTAYNEQFF